This T cell receptor (beta chain) was sequenced during a study of cytomegalovirus exposure and HLA in healthy donors. This clone showed up just a few times. The antigen remains undetermined. Study-wide points: An observed cluster of highly shared sequence variants was recorded as a likely sequencing artifact.

PCR used 60 Vbeta primers and 13 Jbeta primers. Measured with immunoSEQ multiplex PCR; TCRdb has only the in-frame clones, and not every one. This table holds 200,000 or so clones, about 81% found once. Deletions cut 2 bases from V and 0 bases from J, with 7 bases between. The CDR3 runs 14 residues. Germline V gene sequence: CDR1 SGHKS, CDR2 YYEKEE (reference sequence). This sequence was found in a woman in her fifties or sixties in good health and CMV-seropositive. The chain carries TRBV5-5 and TRBJ2-3; D remains unclear. Sequencing input: PBMCs. CDR3 loop: CASSFSSSTDTQYF. CDR3 coding DNA: TGTGCCAGCAGCTTTAGTTCTAGCACAGATACGCAGTATTTT.